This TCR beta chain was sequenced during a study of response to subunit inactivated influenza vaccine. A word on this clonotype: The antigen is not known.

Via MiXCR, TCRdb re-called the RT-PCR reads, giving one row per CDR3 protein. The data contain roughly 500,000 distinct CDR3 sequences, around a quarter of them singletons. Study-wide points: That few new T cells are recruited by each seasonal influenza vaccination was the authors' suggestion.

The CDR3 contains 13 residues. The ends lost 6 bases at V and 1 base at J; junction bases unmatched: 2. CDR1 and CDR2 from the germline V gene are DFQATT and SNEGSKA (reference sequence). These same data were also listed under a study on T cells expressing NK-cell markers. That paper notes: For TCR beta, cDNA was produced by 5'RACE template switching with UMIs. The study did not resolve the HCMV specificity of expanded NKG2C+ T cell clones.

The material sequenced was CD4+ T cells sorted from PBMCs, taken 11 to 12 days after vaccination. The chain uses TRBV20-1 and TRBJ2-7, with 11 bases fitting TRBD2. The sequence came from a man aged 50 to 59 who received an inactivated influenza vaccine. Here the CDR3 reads CSATSGASYEQYF. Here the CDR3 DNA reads TGCAGTGCGACTAGCGGGGCGTCCTACGAGCAGTACTTC.